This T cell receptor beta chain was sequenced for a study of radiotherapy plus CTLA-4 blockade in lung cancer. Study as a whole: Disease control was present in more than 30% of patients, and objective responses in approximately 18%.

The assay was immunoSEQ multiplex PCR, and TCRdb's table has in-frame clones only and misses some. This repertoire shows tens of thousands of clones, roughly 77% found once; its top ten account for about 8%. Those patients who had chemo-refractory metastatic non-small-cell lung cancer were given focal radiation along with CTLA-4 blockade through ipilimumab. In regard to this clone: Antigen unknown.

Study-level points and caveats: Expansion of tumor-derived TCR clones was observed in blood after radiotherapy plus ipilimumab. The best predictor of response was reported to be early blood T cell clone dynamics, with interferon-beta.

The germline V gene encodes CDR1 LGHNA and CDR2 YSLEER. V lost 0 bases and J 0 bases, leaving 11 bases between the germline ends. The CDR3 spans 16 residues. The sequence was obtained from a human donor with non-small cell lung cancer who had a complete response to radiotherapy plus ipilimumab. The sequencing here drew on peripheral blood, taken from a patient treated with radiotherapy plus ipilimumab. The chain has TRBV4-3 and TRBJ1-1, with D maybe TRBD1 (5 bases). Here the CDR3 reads CASSQDLGTLNTEAFF. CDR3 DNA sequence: TGCGCCAGCAGCCAAGATTTAGGGACTTTGAACACTGAAGCTTTCTTT.